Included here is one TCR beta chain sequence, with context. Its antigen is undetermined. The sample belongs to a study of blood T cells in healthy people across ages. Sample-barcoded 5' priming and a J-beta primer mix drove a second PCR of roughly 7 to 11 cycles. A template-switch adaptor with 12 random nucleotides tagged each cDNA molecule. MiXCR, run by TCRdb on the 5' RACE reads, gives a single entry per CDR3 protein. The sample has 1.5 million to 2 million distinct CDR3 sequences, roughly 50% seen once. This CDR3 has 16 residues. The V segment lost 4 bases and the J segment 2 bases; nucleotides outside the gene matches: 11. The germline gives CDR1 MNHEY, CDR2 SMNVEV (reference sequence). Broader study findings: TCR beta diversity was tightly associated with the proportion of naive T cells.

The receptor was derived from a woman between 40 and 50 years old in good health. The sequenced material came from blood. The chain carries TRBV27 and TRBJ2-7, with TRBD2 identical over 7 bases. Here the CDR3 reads CASSSPGGGGPYEQYF. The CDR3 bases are TGTGCCAGCAGTTCACCTGGGGGGGGTGGCCCCTACGAGCAGTACTTC.